Listed below are T cell receptor beta chains from one sample, sequenced in a study of blood T cell repertoires in COVID-19. Measured with immunoSEQ multiplex PCR; TCRdb has only the in-frame clones, and not every one. Of approximately 140,000 clones in the sample, 70% to 90% are singletons; the top ten hold 13%. The sequencing input was peripheral blood. The source of these receptors is a man in his 60s with active or convalescent COVID-19. Each CDR3 is given with its conserved first and last residue. Each record gives: CDR3 protein, CDR3 DNA, J gene, clone size, V gene, D gene. A D gene is named only where the DNA matches it firmly. For some rows the clone size is stated as once, few or many, or as a class when expanded; others skip it.

CDR3 protein: CASRTSYNEQFF
CDR3 DNA: TGTGCCAGCCGGACTTCCTACAATGAGCAGTTCTTC
J gene: TRBJ2-1
clone size: NA
V gene: TRBV6-5
D gene: NA

CDR3 protein: CASSQTAWTGYGYTF
CDR3 DNA: TGTGCCAGCAGCCAGACAGCCTGGACAGGCTATGGCTACACCTTC
J gene: TRBJ1-2
clone size: NA
V gene: TRBV6-2/TRBV6-3
D gene: TRBD1

CDR3 protein: CATSDTGGYFTGELFF
CDR3 DNA: TGTGCCACCAGTGACACAGGGGGCTATTTCACCGGGGAGCTGTTTTTT
J gene: TRBJ2-2
clone size: NA
V gene: TRBV24-1
D gene: TRBD1

CDR3 protein: CASATYQNTEAFF
CDR3 DNA: TGTGCCAGCGCTACCTACCAGAACACTGAAGCTTTCTTT
J gene: TRBJ1-1
clone size: few
V gene: TRBV28
D gene: NA

CDR3 protein: CSASGLAGAEQYF
CDR3 DNA: TGCAGTGCTAGTGGACTAGCGGGAGCCGAGCAGTACTTC
J gene: TRBJ2-7
clone size: once
V gene: TRBV20-1
D gene: TRBD2

CDR3 protein: CASSQGLYNEQFF
CDR3 DNA: TGTGCCAGTAGTCAGGGATTGTACAATGAGCAGTTCTTC
J gene: TRBJ2-1
clone size: NA
V gene: TRBV19
D gene: NA

CDR3 protein: CATTTGNSPLHF
CDR3 DNA: TGTGCCACCACCACGGGGAATTCACCCCTCCACTTT
J gene: TRBJ1-6
clone size: NA
V gene: TRBV10-3
D gene: NA

CDR3 protein: CASSSSGGTSGDGELFF
CDR3 DNA: TGTGCCAGCAGCTCGAGCGGGGGGACTAGCGGGGACGGGGAGCTGTTTTTT
J gene: TRBJ2-2
clone size: many
V gene: TRBV9
D gene: TRBD2

CDR3 protein: CASSGGQARTQYF
CDR3 DNA: TGTGCCAGCAGTGGGGGACAGGCGAGGACCCAGTACTTC
J gene: TRBJ2-5
clone size: NA
V gene: TRBV28
D gene: TRBD1

CDR3 protein: CASSRNSRSGNTIYF
CDR3 DNA: TGTGCCAGCAGTCGTAACTCCCGCTCTGGAAACACCATATATTTT
J gene: TRBJ1-3
clone size: NA
V gene: TRBV6-5
D gene: NA

CDR3 protein: CASSDSQPPEQYF
CDR3 DNA: TGTGCCAGCAGTGACTCACAGCCCCCCGAGCAGTACTTC
J gene: TRBJ2-7
clone size: NA
V gene: TRBV2
D gene: NA

CDR3 protein: CASRRGSDFALGTVDIQKLFF
CDR3 DNA: TGTGCCAGCCGTCGGGGGTCGGACTTCGCACTTGGGACCGTAGATATACAAAAACTGTTTTTT
J gene: TRBJ1-4
clone size: NA
V gene: TRBV14
D gene: NA

CDR3 protein: CASSPTSGRDNEQFF
CDR3 DNA: TGCGCCAGCAGCCCTACTAGCGGGAGGGACAATGAGCAGTTCTTC
J gene: TRBJ2-1
clone size: once
V gene: TRBV5-1
D gene: TRBD2

CDR3 protein: CASSNRQGRYSPLHF
CDR3 DNA: TGTGCCAGCAGTAATCGACAGGGCAGATATTCACCCCTCCACTTT
J gene: TRBJ1-6
clone size: NA
V gene: TRBV6-2/TRBV6-3
D gene: TRBD1

CDR3 protein: CAWSYWGGNEQFF
CDR3 DNA: TGTGCCTGGAGTTATTGGGGGGGCAATGAGCAGTTCTTC
J gene: TRBJ2-1
clone size: NA
V gene: TRBV30
D gene: TRBD2

CDR3 protein: CASTAQGRQPQHF
CDR3 DNA: TGTGCCAGCACCGCCCAAGGGAGGCAGCCCCAGCATTTT
J gene: TRBJ1-5
clone size: NA
V gene: TRBV2
D gene: NA

CDR3 protein: CASSKGQGEAFF
CDR3 DNA: TGTGCCAGCAGCAAGGGGCAGGGTGAAGCTTTCTTT
J gene: TRBJ1-1
clone size: few
V gene: TRBV11-2
D gene: NA

CDR3 protein: CATSDSGSIATEAFF
CDR3 DNA: TGTGCCACCAGTGATTCCGGGTCGATAGCGACTGAAGCTTTCTTT
J gene: TRBJ1-1
clone size: NA
V gene: TRBV24-1
D gene: NA

CDR3 protein: CASRRDRYSPLHF
CDR3 DNA: TGTGCCAGCCGCCGGGACAGATATTCACCCCTCCACTTT
J gene: TRBJ1-6
clone size: NA
V gene: TRBV7-8
D gene: TRBD1

CDR3 protein: CASREPMGGEAFF
CDR3 DNA: TGTGCCAGCAGAGAACCTATGGGGGGTGAAGCTTTCTTT
J gene: TRBJ1-1
clone size: NA
V gene: TRBV28
D gene: NA

CDR3 protein: CASNLAGGDTGELFF
CDR3 DNA: TGTGCCAGCAACCTAGCGGGAGGGGATACCGGGGAGCTGTTTTTT
J gene: TRBJ2-2
clone size: NA
V gene: TRBV7-2
D gene: TRBD2

CDR3 protein: CASSQGRVNYGYTF
CDR3 DNA: TGTGCCAGCAGTCAAGGGAGGGTTAACTATGGCTACACCTTC
J gene: TRBJ1-2
clone size: NA
V gene: TRBV3-1/TRBV3-2
D gene: NA

CDR3 protein: CASSDMQRRYGYTF
CDR3 DNA: TGTGCCAGCAGTGACATGCAGAGGCGCTATGGCTACACCTTC
J gene: TRBJ1-2
clone size: NA
V gene: TRBV2
D gene: NA

CDR3 protein: CASSSEWGADTQYF
CDR3 DNA: TGTGCCAGCAGCTCTGAATGGGGAGCGGATACGCAGTATTTT
J gene: TRBJ2-3
clone size: NA
V gene: TRBV5-5
D gene: NA

CDR3 protein: CASSYTTGQQTEAFF
CDR3 DNA: TGCGCCAGCAGCTATACCACAGGGCAGCAGACTGAAGCTTTCTTT
J gene: TRBJ1-1
clone size: NA
V gene: TRBV5-1
D gene: NA

CDR3 protein: CASSLPTVIEQFF
CDR3 DNA: TGTGCCAGCAGCTTGCCTACGGTTATTGAGCAGTTCTTC
J gene: TRBJ2-1
clone size: NA
V gene: TRBV5-5
D gene: NA

CDR3 protein: CASSRIASSGYTF
CDR3 DNA: TGTGCCAGCAGCCGGATAGCTAGCAGCGGCTACACCTTC
J gene: TRBJ1-2
clone size: NA
V gene: TRBV7-2
D gene: NA

CDR3 protein: CASSRNRQGNEQFF
CDR3 DNA: TGTGCCAGTAGTAGAAACAGACAGGGCAATGAGCAGTTCTTC
J gene: TRBJ2-1
clone size: NA
V gene: TRBV19
D gene: TRBD1

CDR3 protein: CASSLYPRGNQPQHF
CDR3 DNA: TGTGCCAGCAGTTTATACCCGAGGGGCAATCAGCCCCAGCATTTT
J gene: TRBJ1-5
clone size: NA
V gene: TRBV27
D gene: NA

CDR3 protein: CASSSQGGEQFF
CDR3 DNA: TGTGCCAGCAGCTCCCAGGGGGGTGAGCAGTTCTTC
J gene: TRBJ2-1
clone size: NA
V gene: TRBV7-3
D gene: NA

CDR3 protein: CARSFALVQTSGRTDTQYF
CDR3 DNA: TGTGCCAGAAGCTTTGCCCTTGTGCAAACTAGCGGCCGCACAGATACGCAGTATTTT
J gene: TRBJ2-3
clone size: NA
V gene: TRBV5-3
D gene: TRBD2

CDR3 protein: CSVTNRGQGDTQYF
CDR3 DNA: TGCAGCGTTACGAACAGGGGGCAAGGAGATACGCAGTATTTT
J gene: TRBJ2-3
clone size: NA
V gene: TRBV29-1
D gene: TRBD1

CDR3 protein: CASSPKTGTEAFF
CDR3 DNA: TGTGCCAGCAGCCCTAAGACGGGGACTGAAGCTTTCTTT
J gene: TRBJ1-1
clone size: NA
V gene: TRBV7-3
D gene: NA

CDR3 protein: CASSFRADTQYF
CDR3 DNA: TGCGCCAGCAGCTTCAGGGCTGATACGCAGTATTTT
J gene: TRBJ2-3
clone size: NA
V gene: TRBV5-1
D gene: NA

CDR3 protein: CASWGLGGGKFF
CDR3 DNA: TGTGCCAGTTGGGGACTAGGGGGCGGAAAGTTCTTC
J gene: TRBJ2-1
clone size: once
V gene: TRBV6-5
D gene: NA

CDR3 protein: CASSLSGGNTEAFF
CDR3 DNA: TGTGCCAGCAGCCTGAGCGGGGGGAACACTGAAGCTTTCTTT
J gene: TRBJ1-1
clone size: NA
V gene: TRBV7-6
D gene: NA

CDR3 protein: CASSRQEEAFF
CDR3 DNA: TGTGCCAGCAGTAGACAGGAGGAAGCTTTCTTT
J gene: TRBJ1-1
clone size: NA
V gene: TRBV6-2/TRBV6-3
D gene: NA

CDR3 protein: CASVGGGGNQPQHF
CDR3 DNA: TGTGCCAGCGTTGGGGGAGGGGGGAATCAGCCCCAGCATTTT
J gene: TRBJ1-5
clone size: NA
V gene: TRBV28
D gene: NA

CDR3 protein: CASSPPVTEAFF
CDR3 DNA: TGTGCCAGCAGCCCACCGGTCACTGAAGCTTTCTTT
J gene: TRBJ1-1
clone size: NA
V gene: TRBV7-2
D gene: NA

CDR3 protein: CASSPTGAVNQPQHF
CDR3 DNA: TGTGCCAGCTCACCAACCGGAGCGGTCAATCAGCCCCAGCATTTT
J gene: TRBJ1-5
clone size: NA
V gene: TRBV18
D gene: NA

CDR3 protein: CASSQGGTSGRTDTQYF
CDR3 DNA: TGCGCCAGCAGCCAGGGGGGGACTAGCGGGAGAACAGATACGCAGTATTTT
J gene: TRBJ2-3
clone size: NA
V gene: TRBV4-1
D gene: TRBD2

CDR3 protein: CASSSRLAGITDTQYF
CDR3 DNA: TGTGCCAGCAGCTCCCGACTAGCGGGCATCACAGATACGCAGTATTTT
J gene: TRBJ2-3
clone size: NA
V gene: TRBV5-4
D gene: TRBD2

CDR3 protein: CASSLSGTGGRNTGELFF
CDR3 DNA: TGCGCCAGCAGCCTATCCGGGACAGGGGGCCGCAACACCGGGGAGCTGTTTTTT
J gene: TRBJ2-2
clone size: NA
V gene: TRBV4-1
D gene: TRBD1

CDR3 protein: CASSEGNEQYF
CDR3 DNA: TGTGCCAGCAGCGAGGGGAACGAGCAGTACTTC
J gene: TRBJ2-7
clone size: NA
V gene: TRBV9
D gene: NA

CDR3 protein: CASSSQGMNTEAFF
CDR3 DNA: TGTGCCAGCAGCTCACAGGGAATGAACACTGAAGCTTTCTTT
J gene: TRBJ1-1
clone size: NA
V gene: TRBV9
D gene: NA

CDR3 protein: CASSQGDRGLEQYF
CDR3 DNA: TGTGCCAGCAGCCAAGGGGACAGGGGGCTCGAGCAGTACTTC
J gene: TRBJ2-7
clone size: NA
V gene: TRBV3-1/TRBV3-2
D gene: TRBD1

CDR3 protein: CASSDTSTTGELFF
CDR3 DNA: TGTGCCAGCAGTGACACGTCGACTACCGGGGAGCTGTTTTTT
J gene: TRBJ2-2
clone size: NA
V gene: TRBV6-4
D gene: NA

CDR3 protein: CAWSYRDRGTRAFF
CDR3 DNA: TGTGCCTGGAGTTACCGGGACAGGGGGACCAGAGCTTTCTTT
J gene: TRBJ1-1
clone size: NA
V gene: TRBV30
D gene: TRBD1

CDR3 protein: CASSVGASVQETQYF
CDR3 DNA: TGTGCCAGCAGCGTAGGGGCTAGCGTACAAGAGACCCAGTACTTC
J gene: TRBJ2-5
clone size: NA
V gene: TRBV9
D gene: NA

CDR3 protein: CATSDFGGTSGSTDTQYF
CDR3 DNA: TGTGCCACCAGTGATTTCGGGGGGACTAGCGGGAGCACAGATACGCAGTATTTT
J gene: TRBJ2-3
clone size: NA
V gene: TRBV24-1
D gene: TRBD2

CDR3 protein: CASSLEGLGETQYF
CDR3 DNA: TGTGCCAGCAGCTTAGAAGGTCTCGGGGAGACCCAGTACTTC
J gene: TRBJ2-5
clone size: NA
V gene: TRBV7-6
D gene: NA

CDR3 protein: CASSFQGWETQYF
CDR3 DNA: TGTGCCAGCAGCTTCCAGGGGTGGGAGACCCAGTACTTC
J gene: TRBJ2-5
clone size: NA
V gene: TRBV7-2
D gene: NA

CDR3 protein: CASSPGTSGAVIF
CDR3 DNA: TGTGCCAGCAGTCCAGGGACTAGCGGGGCCGTCATTTTC
J gene: TRBJ2-7
clone size: NA
V gene: TRBV6-2/TRBV6-3
D gene: TRBD2

CDR3 protein: CASSHLAEGDQPQHF
CDR3 DNA: TGTGCCAGCAGCCATCTCGCGGAGGGCGATCAGCCCCAGCATTTT
J gene: TRBJ1-5
clone size: NA
V gene: TRBV16
D gene: NA

CDR3 protein: CSVEERRNNEQFF
CDR3 DNA: TGCAGCGTTGAAGAGCGCAGGAACAATGAGCAGTTCTTC
J gene: TRBJ2-1
clone size: NA
V gene: TRBV29-1
D gene: NA

CDR3 protein: CASSQALGDTGELFF
CDR3 DNA: TGTGCCAGCAGCCAAGCGTTAGGGGACACCGGGGAGCTGTTTTTT
J gene: TRBJ2-2
clone size: NA
V gene: TRBV3-1/TRBV3-2
D gene: NA

CDR3 protein: CASRTGTDYGYTF
CDR3 DNA: TGTGCCAGCAGAACCGGGACTGACTATGGCTACACCTTC
J gene: TRBJ1-2
clone size: NA
V gene: TRBV28
D gene: NA